This T cell receptor beta chain comes out of a study of PD-1 blockade in mismatch repair-deficient tumors. For the study at large: Patients had roughly twelve mismatch repair-deficient cancer types, all previously treated and progressing.

The CDR3 consists of 12 residues. Trimming removed 5 bases at V and 5 bases at J, with 10 bases between. Germline CDR1 reads SGHVS; CDR2 reads FNYEAQ. Every patient had mismatch repair deficiency by PCR or immunohistochemistry. A few pembrolizumab responders had their TCRs sequenced. Using immunoSEQ multiplex PCR, the repertoire was profiled, and TCRdb retains in-frame clones only, with some absent. Counted here are under 150,000 clones, roughly 86% occurring once; the ten biggest clones make up approximately 10%. Sequenced here: peripheral blood, sampled 72 weeks after starting pembrolizumab. The rearrangement uses TRBV7-6 and TRBJ2-7; D is tentatively TRBD1 or TRBD2 (5 bases each). This TCR came from an adult with mismatch repair-deficient cancer. CDR3 sequence: CASSTGTNEQYF. As DNA, the CDR3 is TGTGCCAGCAGCACCGGGACCAACGAGCAGTACTTC.